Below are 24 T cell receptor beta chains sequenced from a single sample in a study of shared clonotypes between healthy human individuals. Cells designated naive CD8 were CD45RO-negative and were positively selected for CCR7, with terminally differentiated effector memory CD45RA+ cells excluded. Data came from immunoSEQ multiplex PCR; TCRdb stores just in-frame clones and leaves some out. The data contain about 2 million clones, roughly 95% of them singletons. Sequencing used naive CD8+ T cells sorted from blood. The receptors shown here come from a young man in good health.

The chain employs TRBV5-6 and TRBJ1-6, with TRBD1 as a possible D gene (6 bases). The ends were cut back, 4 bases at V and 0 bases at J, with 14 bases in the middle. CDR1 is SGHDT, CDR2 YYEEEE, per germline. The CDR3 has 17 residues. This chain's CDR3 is CASSPSGGGSYNSPLHF. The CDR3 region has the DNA TGTGCCAGCAGCCCCTCGGGGGGCGGCTCCTATAATTCACCCCTCCACTTT.

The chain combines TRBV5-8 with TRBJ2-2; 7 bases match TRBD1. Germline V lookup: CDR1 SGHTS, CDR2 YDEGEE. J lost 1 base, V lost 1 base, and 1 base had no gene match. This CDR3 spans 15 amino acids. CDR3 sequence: CASSLRTGNTGELFF. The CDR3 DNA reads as TGTGCCAGCAGCTTGCGGACAGGGAACACCGGGGAGCTGTTTTTT.

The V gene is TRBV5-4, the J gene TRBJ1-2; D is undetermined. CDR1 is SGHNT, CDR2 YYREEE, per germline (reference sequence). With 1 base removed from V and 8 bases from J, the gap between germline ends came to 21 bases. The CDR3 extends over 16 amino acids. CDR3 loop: CASSLLYGGGQEGYTF. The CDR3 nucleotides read TGTGCCAGCAGCTTGCTATACGGCGGAGGGCAGGAAGGCTACACCTTC. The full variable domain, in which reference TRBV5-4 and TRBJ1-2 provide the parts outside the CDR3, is ETGVTQSPTHLIKTRGQQVTLRCSSQSGHNTVSWYQQALGQGPQFIFQYYREEENGRGNFPPRFSGLQFPNYSSELNVNALELDDSALYLCASSLLYGGGQEGYTFGSGTRLTVV.

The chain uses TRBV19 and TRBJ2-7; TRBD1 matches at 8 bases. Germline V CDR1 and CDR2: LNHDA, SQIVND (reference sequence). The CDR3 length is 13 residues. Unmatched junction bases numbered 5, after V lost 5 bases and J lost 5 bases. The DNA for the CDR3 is TGTGCCAGTAGTCCAGGACAGGGCCACGAGCAGTACTTC. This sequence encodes CASSPGQGHEQYF.

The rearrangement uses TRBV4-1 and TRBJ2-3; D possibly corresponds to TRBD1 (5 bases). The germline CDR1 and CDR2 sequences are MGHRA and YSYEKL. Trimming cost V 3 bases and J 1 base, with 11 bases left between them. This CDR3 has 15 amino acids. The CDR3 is CASSQPVGGTDTQYF. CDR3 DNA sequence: TGCGCCAGCAGCCAGCCTGTAGGGGGCACAGATACGCAGTATTTT.

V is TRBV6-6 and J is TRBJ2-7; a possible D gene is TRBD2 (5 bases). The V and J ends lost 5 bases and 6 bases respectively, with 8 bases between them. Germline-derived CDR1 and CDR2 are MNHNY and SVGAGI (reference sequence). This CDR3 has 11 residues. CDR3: CASSVEGEQYF. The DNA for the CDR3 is TGTGCCAGCAGTGTCGAGGGCGAGCAGTACTTC.

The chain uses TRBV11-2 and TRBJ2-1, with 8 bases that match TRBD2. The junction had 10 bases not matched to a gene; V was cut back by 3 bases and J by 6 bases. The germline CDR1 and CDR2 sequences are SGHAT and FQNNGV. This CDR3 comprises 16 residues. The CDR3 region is CASSFFPGLGGNEQFF. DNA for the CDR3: TGTGCCAGCAGCTTTTTCCCGGGACTAGGAGGCAATGAGCAGTTCTTC. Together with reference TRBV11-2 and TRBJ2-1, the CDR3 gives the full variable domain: EAGVAQSPRYKIIEKRQSVAFWCNPISGHATLYWYQQILGQGPKLLIQFQNNGVVDDSQLPKDRFSAERLKGVDSTLKIQPAKLEDSAVYLCASSFFPGLGGNEQFFGPGTRLTVL.

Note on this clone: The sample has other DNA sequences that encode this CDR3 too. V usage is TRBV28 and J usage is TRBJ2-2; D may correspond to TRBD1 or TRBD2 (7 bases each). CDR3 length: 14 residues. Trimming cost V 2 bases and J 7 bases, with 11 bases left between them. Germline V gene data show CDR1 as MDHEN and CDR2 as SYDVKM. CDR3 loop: CASSLAGGDGELFF. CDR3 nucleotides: TGTGCCAGCAGTTTAGCAGGGGGGGACGGGGAGCTGTTTTTT.

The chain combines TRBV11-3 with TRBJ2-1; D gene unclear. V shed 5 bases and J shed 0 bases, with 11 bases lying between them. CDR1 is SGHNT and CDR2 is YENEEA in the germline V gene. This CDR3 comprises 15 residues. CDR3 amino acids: CASSTDVGSYNEQFF. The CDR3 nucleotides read TGTGCCAGCAGCACCGATGTAGGCTCCTACAATGAGCAGTTCTTC.

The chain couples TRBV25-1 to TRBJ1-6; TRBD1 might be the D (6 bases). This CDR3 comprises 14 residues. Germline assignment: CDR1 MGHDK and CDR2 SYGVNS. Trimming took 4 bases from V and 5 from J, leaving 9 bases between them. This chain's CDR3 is CASSAGGDNSPLHF. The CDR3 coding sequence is TGTGCCAGCAGTGCGGGGGGCGATAATTCACCCCTCCACTTT.

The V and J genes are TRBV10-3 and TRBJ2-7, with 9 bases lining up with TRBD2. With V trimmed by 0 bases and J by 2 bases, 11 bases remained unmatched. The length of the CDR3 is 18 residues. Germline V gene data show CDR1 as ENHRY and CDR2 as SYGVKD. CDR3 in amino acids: CAISESSAGGSIAYEQYF. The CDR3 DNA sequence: TGTGCCATCAGTGAGTCCTCAGCGGGAGGCTCTATAGCCTACGAGCAGTACTTC.

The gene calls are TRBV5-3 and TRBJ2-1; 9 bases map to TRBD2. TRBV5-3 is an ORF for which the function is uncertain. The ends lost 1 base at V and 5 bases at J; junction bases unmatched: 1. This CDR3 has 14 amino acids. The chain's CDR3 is CARSLPSGNNEQFF. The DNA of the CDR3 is TGTGCCAGAAGCTTGCCTAGCGGGAACAATGAGCAGTTCTTC.

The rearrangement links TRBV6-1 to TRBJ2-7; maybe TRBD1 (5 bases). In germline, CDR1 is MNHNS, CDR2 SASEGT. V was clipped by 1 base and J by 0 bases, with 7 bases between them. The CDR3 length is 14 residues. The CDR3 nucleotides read TGTGCCAGCAGTGAAGGACAGACCTCCTACGAGCAGTACTTC. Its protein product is CASSEGQTSYEQYF.

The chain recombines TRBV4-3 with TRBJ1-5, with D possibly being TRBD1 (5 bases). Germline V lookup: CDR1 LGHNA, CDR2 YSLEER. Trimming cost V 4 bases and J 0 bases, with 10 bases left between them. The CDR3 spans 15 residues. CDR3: CASSRVTGSNQPQHF. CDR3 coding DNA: TGCGCCAGCAGCCGTGTAACAGGTAGCAATCAGCCCCAGCATTTT.

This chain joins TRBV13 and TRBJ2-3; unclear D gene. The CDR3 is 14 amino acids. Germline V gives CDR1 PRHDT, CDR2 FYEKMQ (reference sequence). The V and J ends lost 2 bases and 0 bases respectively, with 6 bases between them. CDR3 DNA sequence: TGTGCCAGCAGCTTATTGGGGAGCACAGATACGCAGTATTTT. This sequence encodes CASSLLGSTDTQYF.

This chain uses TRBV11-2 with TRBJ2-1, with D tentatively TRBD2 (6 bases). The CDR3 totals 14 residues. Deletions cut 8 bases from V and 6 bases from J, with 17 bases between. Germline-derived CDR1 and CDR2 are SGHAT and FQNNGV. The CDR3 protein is CASRGSGGINEQFF. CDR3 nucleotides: TGTGCCAGCCGCGGGTCGGGCGGGATCAATGAGCAGTTCTTC.

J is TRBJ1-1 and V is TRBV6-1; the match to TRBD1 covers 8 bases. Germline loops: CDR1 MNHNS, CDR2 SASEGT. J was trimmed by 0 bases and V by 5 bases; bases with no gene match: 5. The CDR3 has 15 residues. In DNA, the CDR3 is TGTGCCAGCAGTCAGACAGGGGCACTGAACACTGAAGCTTTCTTT. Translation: CASSQTGALNTEAFF.

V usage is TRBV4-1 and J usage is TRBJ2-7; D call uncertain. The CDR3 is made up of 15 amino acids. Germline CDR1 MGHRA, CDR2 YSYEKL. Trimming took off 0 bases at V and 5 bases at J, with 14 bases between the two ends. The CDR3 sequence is CASSQDTLARDEQYF. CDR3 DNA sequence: TGCGCCAGCAGCCAAGATACCCTCGCTCGGGACGAGCAGTACTTC.

CDR3 nucleotides: TGCAGCGTTGAGAGACAGGGGGCGGTGGGCTACACCTTC. It yields the protein CSVERQGAVGYTF. The chain links TRBV29-1 to TRBJ1-2; 10 bases agree with TRBD1. This CDR3 has 13 residues. V lost 3 bases and J lost 8; bases outside the gene matches: 6. The germline V gene encodes CDR1 SQVTM and CDR2 ANQGSEA.

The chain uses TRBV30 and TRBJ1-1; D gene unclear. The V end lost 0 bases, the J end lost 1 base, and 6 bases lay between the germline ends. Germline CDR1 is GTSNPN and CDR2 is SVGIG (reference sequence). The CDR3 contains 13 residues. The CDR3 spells CAWSVRTNTEAFF. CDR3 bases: TGTGCCTGGAGTGTCAGGACGAACACTGAAGCTTTCTTT.

The CDR3: CASSLSGGVGTGELFF. Here the CDR3 DNA reads TGTGCCAGCAGCTTGAGCGGTGGGGTGGGGACCGGGGAGCTGTTTTTT. The chain links TRBV5-5 to TRBJ2-2, with D maybe TRBD2 (5 bases). Germline-derived CDR1 and CDR2 are SGHKS and YYEKEE (reference sequence). Trimming left V 1 base short and J 5 bases short, with 15 bases between. The CDR3 extends over 16 amino acids.

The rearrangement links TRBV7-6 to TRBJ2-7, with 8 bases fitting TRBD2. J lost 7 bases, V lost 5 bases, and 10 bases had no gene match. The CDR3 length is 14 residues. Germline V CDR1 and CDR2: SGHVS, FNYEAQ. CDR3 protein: CASSMGLGTGEQYF. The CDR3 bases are TGTGCCAGCAGCATGGGACTAGGGACGGGAGAGCAGTACTTC.

The CDR3 nucleotides read TGTGCCAGCAGTCGAGGGACAGGGTTCCAACAAGAGACCCAGTACTTC. As protein: CASSRGTGFQQETQYF. This chain connects TRBV6-4 to TRBJ2-5; 9 bases fit TRBD1. Looked up from germline, CDR1 is MRHNA and CDR2 is SNTAGT. V dropped 5 bases and J dropped 2; count of bases not matched to a gene: 9. This CDR3 is 16 amino acids long.

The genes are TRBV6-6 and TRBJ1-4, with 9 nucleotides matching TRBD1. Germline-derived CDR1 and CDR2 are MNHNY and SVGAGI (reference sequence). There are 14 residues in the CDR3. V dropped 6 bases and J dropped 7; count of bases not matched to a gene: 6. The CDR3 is CASSLGQGREKLFF. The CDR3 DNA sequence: TGTGCCAGCAGCCTCGGACAGGGGCGTGAAAAACTGTTTTTT.